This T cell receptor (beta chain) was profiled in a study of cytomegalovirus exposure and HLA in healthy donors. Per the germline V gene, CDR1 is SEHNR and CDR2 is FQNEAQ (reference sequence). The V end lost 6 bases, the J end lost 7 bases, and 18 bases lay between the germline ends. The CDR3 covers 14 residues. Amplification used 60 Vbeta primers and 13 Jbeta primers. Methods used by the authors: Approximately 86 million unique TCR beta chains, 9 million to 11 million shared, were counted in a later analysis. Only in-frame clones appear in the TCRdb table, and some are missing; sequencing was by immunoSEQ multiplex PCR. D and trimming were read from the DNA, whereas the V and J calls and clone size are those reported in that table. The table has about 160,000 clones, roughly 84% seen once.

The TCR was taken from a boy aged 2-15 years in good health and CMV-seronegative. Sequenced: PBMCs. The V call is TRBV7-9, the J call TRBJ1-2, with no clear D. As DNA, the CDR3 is TGTGCCAGCAGTCCCCCGTTGACGGCAGGTGGCTACACCTTC. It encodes CASSPPLTAGGYTF.